Listed below are T cell receptor beta chains from one sample, sequenced in a study of OX40 agonist ivuxolimab in advanced cancers. TCRdb keeps only in-frame clones here, not all; method: immunoSEQ multiplex PCR. The profile shows fewer than 130,000 clones, about 92% of them singletons. The sample was CD4+ or CD8+ T cells sorted from blood, taken in a trial of the OX40 agonist ivuxolimab. The source of these receptors is an adult with an advanced solid tumor such as melanoma, head and neck, liver or kidney cancer. The CDR3 runs from the conserved cysteine through the conserved F or W. D genes are given only for firm matches. Clone size appears in some rows only: once, few, many, or a class for an expanded clone.

>TRBV27|-|TRBJ1-6|TRBD1
TGTGCCAGCAGTTTAAGGGGGACAGGGGCGAATTCACCCCTCCACTTT
CASSLRGTGANSPLHF
>TRBV5-1|-|TRBJ2-7|-
TGCGCCAGCAGCTTGCGGGGTTCGGCCTACGAGCAGTACTTC
CASSLRGSAYEQYF
>TRBV7-9|-|TRBJ2-1|TRBD1
TGTGCCAGCAGCTCCTCCGACAGGGAAGGTCACGATGAGCAGTTCTTC
CASSSSDREGHDEQFF
>TRBV7-9|-|TRBJ1-2|-
TGTGCCAGCAGCCGAACAGGGCCGCTCTATGGCTACACCTTC
CASSRTGPLYGYTF
>TRBV6-5|-|TRBJ1-2|-
TGTGCCAGCCGGGAAGGACAAGGCTACACCTTC
CASREGQGYTF
>TRBV5-6|once|TRBJ2-7|TRBD1
TGTGCCAGCAGCTGGGACAGGGAGCAGTACTTC
CASSWDREQYF
>TRBV7-9|once|TRBJ1-1|-
TGTGCCAGCAGCCGCCAGAATGGGGGGGCGTTATCCGAAGCTTTCTTT
CASSRQNGGALSEAFF
>TRBV7-8|-|TRBJ1-6|-
TGTGCCAGCAGCTCCGACCCCACCTATAATTCACCCCTCCACTTT
CASSSDPTYNSPLHF
>TRBV7-9|-|TRBJ1-1|-
TGTGCCAGCAGCTTAAGAAGGTCTGGAGGGAACACTGAAGCTTTCTTT
CASSLRRSGGNTEAFF
>TRBV27|-|TRBJ1-4|-
TGTGCCAGCAGTTTAGGACAGTCAACTAATGAAAAACTGTTTTTT
CASSLGQSTNEKLFF
>TRBV6-6|once|TRBJ2-2|TRBD1
TGTGCCGGGAAACGGACAGGGGAAAACACCGGGGAGCTGTTTTTT
CAGKRTGENTGELFF
>TRBV6-5|-|TRBJ2-7|-
TGTGCCAGCAGGGACTCCTCCTACGAGCAGTACTTC
CASRDSSYEQYF
>TRBV30|-|TRBJ2-5|-
TGTGCCTGGAGTCTCGGGACTCTGGGGGAGACCCAGTACTTC
CAWSLGTLGETQYF
>TRBV7-2|-|TRBJ1-1|-
TGTGCCAGCAGCTCCTTAGGCCCGAACACTGAAGCTTTCTTT
CASSSLGPNTEAFF
>TRBV28|once|TRBJ1-1|-
TGTGCCAGCACTCCCGGGGACACCTTGAACACTGAAGCTTTCTTT
CASTPGDTLNTEAFF
>TRBV6-5|-|TRBJ1-1|-
TGTGCCAGCAGTTACTCGGCGGCAGGGTGGGGCACTGAAGCTTTCTTT
CASSYSAAGWGTEAFF
>TRBV5-4|-|TRBJ1-1|-
TGTGCCAGCAGCTACGGCTTGCCCAGCACTGAAGCTTTCTTT
CASSYGLPSTEAFF
>TRBV9|-|TRBJ1-2|-
TGTGCCAGCAGCGTAGAAGGGACAAATCTTAACTATGGCTACACCTTC
CASSVEGTNLNYGYTF
>TRBV28|once|TRBJ1-5|-
TGTGCCAGCAGTTTACCTCGGGGGGTTAATCAGCCCCAGCATTTT
CASSLPRGVNQPQHF
>TRBV5-6|-|TRBJ2-6|-
TGTGCCAGCAGCTTGGAAGGCACTGGGGCCAACGTCCTGACTTTC
CASSLEGTGANVLTF
>TRBV9|-|TRBJ1-5|-
TGTGCCAGCAGCCGTGGGGCGGTCAATCAGCCCCAGCATTTT
CASSRGAVNQPQHF
>TRBV18|-|TRBJ1-1|-
TGTGCCAGCTCACCAGGACAAGTGAACACTGAAGCTTTCTTT
CASSPGQVNTEAFF
>TRBV15|-|TRBJ1-1|-
TGTGCCACCAGCAGAGAACGGAACACTGAAGCTTTCTTT
CATSRERNTEAFF
>TRBV28|-|TRBJ2-4|TRBD2
TGTGCCAGCAGTCGATACGGGAGGGCCAAAAACATTCAGTACTTC
CASSRYGRAKNIQYF
>TRBV19|-|TRBJ2-7|-
TGTGCCAGTAGTATTTCCAGGGGTGCCTACGAGCAGTACTTC
CASSISRGAYEQYF
>TRBV19|-|TRBJ2-1|-
TGTGCCAGTAGTATAGCCTCTTTAGTAGCTGAGCAGTTCTTC
CASSIASLVAEQFF
>TRBV28|-|TRBJ1-5|-
TGTGCCAGCAGTCCAAGCGGCCAGGGAAATCAGCCCCAGCATTTT
CASSPSGQGNQPQHF
>TRBV5-6|-|TRBJ1-1|-
TGTGCCAGCAGCTCAGAGGGAGGTTTGTACACTGAAGCTTTCTTT
CASSSEGGLYTEAFF
>TRBV28|once|TRBJ2-7|-
TGTGCCACCCGGGGTTCCTACGAGCAGTACTTC
CATRGSYEQYF
>TRBV15|-|TRBJ2-5|-
TGTGCCACCAGCAAATTGGGCGGCCGGGAGACCCAGTACTTC
CATSKLGGRETQYF
>TRBV5-4|once|TRBJ2-7|TRBD1
TGTGCCAGCAGCTTGGCGGCCGGGACAGGGGGTCTGTACGAGCAGTACTTC
CASSLAAGTGGLYEQYF
>TRBV2|once|TRBJ1-6|-
TGTGCCAGCAGTGAAACCAGGTCTTATAATTCACCCCTCCACTTT
CASSETRSYNSPLHF
>TRBV5-1|-|TRBJ1-1|TRBD1
TGCGCCAGCAGCTTGGGAGGACAGGGGGCGCGCACTGAAGCTTTCTTT
CASSLGGQGARTEAFF
>TRBV11-1|once|TRBJ2-3|-
TGTGCCAGCAGCTCCCCCGGACAGCCGACAGATACGCAGTATTTT
CASSSPGQPTDTQYF
>TRBV21-1|-|TRBJ2-3|-
TGTGCCAGCAGCAAAGTCGGGGTGCCTAGCACAGATACGCAGTATTTT
CASSKVGVPSTDTQYF
>TRBV9|-|TRBJ2-2|-
TGTGCCAGCAGCGTAGCTTCATTCGGGGAGCTGTTTTTT
CASSVASFGELFF
>TRBV5-1|-|TRBJ1-3|TRBD1
TGCGCCAGCAGCTACGGGACAGCATCTGGAAACACCATATATTTT
CASSYGTASGNTIYF
>TRBV7-2|-|TRBJ2-3|-
TGTGCCAGCACCCTAAGATGGGCGACCACAGATACGCAGTATTTT
CASTLRWATTDTQYF
>TRBV9|-|TRBJ2-3|-
TGTGCCAGCAGCGTAGTTGGGGATCTCACAGATACGCAGTATTTT
CASSVVGDLTDTQYF
>TRBV9|-|TRBJ2-3|-
TGTGCCAGCAGCGTAGATTCCACAGATACGCAGTATTTT
CASSVDSTDTQYF
>TRBV4-2|once|TRBJ2-1|TRBD2
TGTGCCAGCAGCCAAAAGGGACTAGCGGGAGCGAATGAGCAGTTCTTC
CASSQKGLAGANEQFF
>TRBV11-1|once|TRBJ2-3|-
TGTGCCAGCACCCCGGGACCTAGCACAGATACGCAGTATTTT
CASTPGPSTDTQYF
>TRBV5-8|-|TRBJ2-5|TRBD1
TGTGCCAGCAGTCCAGCCCGGGGACAGCTACAAGAGACCCAGTACTTC
CASSPARGQLQETQYF
>TRBV7-2|-|TRBJ1-1|-
TGTGCCAGCAGCTTAGTGGGGACGGGGAACACTGAAGCTTTCTTT
CASSLVGTGNTEAFF
>TRBV30|once|TRBJ1-1|TRBD1
TGTGCCTGGAGTCCTCGGGACAGGGGGCGAACTGAAGCTTTCTTT
CAWSPRDRGRTEAFF
>TRBV15|once|TRBJ2-1|-
TGTGCCACCACCCACGGGGCTAGCACCTCCTACAATGAGCAGTTCTTC
CATTHGASTSYNEQFF
>TRBV30|-|TRBJ1-2|-
TGTGCCTGGAGTGTACGGAGCCGCTACACCTTC
CAWSVRSRYTF
>TRBV5-4|-|TRBJ2-7|-
TGTGCCAGCAGCTTAGATAGGTACGAGCAGTACTTC
CASSLDRYEQYF
>TRBV11-2|-|TRBJ1-4|-
TGTGCCAGCAGCATCTCCCCCGGGGGGCCCTTATCAACTAATGAAAAACTGTTTTTT
CASSISPGGPLSTNEKLFF
>TRBV5-4|-|TRBJ2-3|TRBD2
TGTGCCAGCAGCTCGGGACTAGCGGGGAGCACAGATACGCAGTATTTT
CASSSGLAGSTDTQYF
>TRBV6-5|-|TRBJ1-5|-
TGTGCCAGCAGTTATTCAGGGCGCAATCAGCCCCAGCATTTT
CASSYSGRNQPQHF
>TRBV6-1|-|TRBJ1-2|-
TGTGCCAGCACGGCGACGCAGAACTATGGCTACACCTTC
CASTATQNYGYTF
>TRBV4-3|-|TRBJ2-2|TRBD1
TGCGCCAGCAGCCGGAATTCCGGGACAGGGGCTTACGGGGAGCTGTTTTTT
CASSRNSGTGAYGELFF
>TRBV6-5|few|TRBJ1-5|-
TGTGCCAGCAGCCCCACCTTGAGCAATCAGCCCCAGCATTTT
CASSPTLSNQPQHF
>TRBV7-6|-|TRBJ1-3|-
TGTGCCAGCAGCACAGGACCGTCTGGAAACACCATATATTTT
CASSTGPSGNTIYF
>TRBV9|once|TRBJ2-3|TRBD2
TGTGCCAGCAGCGTAAGTAGCGGGAGTGGAGATACGCAGTATTTT
CASSVSSGSGDTQYF
>TRBV6-5|once|TRBJ1-2|TRBD1
TGTGCCAGCAGTATTGGGACAGGGACTGGCTACACCTTC
CASSIGTGTGYTF
>TRBV28|-|TRBJ1-5|-
TGTGCCAGCAGCCAGGGGACGGATAGCAATCAGCCCCAGCATTTT
CASSQGTDSNQPQHF